Presented here are 21 T cell receptor beta chains from one specimen sequenced in a study of early T cells in non-severe SARS-CoV-2 infection. TCRdb analysed the 5' RACE reads with MiXCR anew, one entry per CDR3 protein. Of about 77,000 distinct CDR3 sequences listed, roughly 16% were seen once; the top ten hold approximately 2.6%. Sequencing was performed on whole blood. The receptor set was obtained from an adult who was a healthcare worker with PCR-confirmed SARS-CoV-2 infection or an uninfected control (not recorded which).

The chain uses TRBV29-1 and TRBJ2-7, with 10 bases that match TRBD1. This CDR3 region has 12 residues. With V trimmed by 4 bases and J by 5 bases, 2 bases remained unmatched. Germline V gives CDR1 SQVTM, CDR2 ANQGSEA. The CDR3 loop reads CSVVTGGDEQYF. The DNA of the CDR3 is TGCAGCGTTGTGACAGGGGGCGACGAGCAGTACTTC.

The chain joins TRBV7-6 to TRBJ2-1; 10 nucleotides line up with TRBD2. Germline CDR1 reads SGHVS; CDR2 reads FNYEAQ. The CDR3 has 15 residues. With V trimmed by 3 bases and J by 9 bases, 8 bases remained unmatched. For the CDR3, the DNA is TGTGCCAGCAGCTTGGTGACAGCGGGAGGGGGTGAGCAGTTCTTC. Translation gives CASSLVTAGGGEQFF.

The J gene is TRBJ2-4, the V gene TRBV18, with 7 bases aligning to TRBD1. V lost 4 bases and J lost 7; bases outside the gene matches: 7. In germline, CDR1 is KGHSH, CDR2 LQKENI. The CDR3 is 14 amino acids. This chain's CDR3 is CASSLRTGENIQYF. In nucleotides, the CDR3 is TGTGCCAGCTCACTTCGTACAGGGGAGAACATTCAGTACTTC.

A note on this clonotype: Given a much more abundant clone one base away, this may be a read error. The chain links TRBV3-1 to TRBJ2-3; perhaps TRBD2 as D (5 bases). There are 18 residues in the CDR3. V was cut by 0 bases and J by 3 bases, with 19 bases left in between. Germline CDR1 reads LGHDT; CDR2 reads YNNKEL (reference sequence). CDR3 sequence: CASSQDRWRVGRTDTQYF. In DNA, the CDR3 is TGTGCCAGCAGCCAAGATCGGTGGCGGGTGGGCCGGACAGATACGCAGTATTTT.

The chain links TRBV19 to TRBJ2-1, with a possible D match to TRBD2 (5 bases). The CDR3 consists of 13 residues. Germline V lookup: CDR1 LNHDA, CDR2 SQIVND (reference sequence). Trimming cost V 3 bases and J 8 bases, with 11 bases left between them. In DNA, the CDR3 is TGTGCCAGTAGTATCCGGGGTTTGGATGAGCAGTTCTTC. The encoded protein is CASSIRGLDEQFF.

This clonotype occurred a few times. CDR3 sequence: CASSLARQSTGELFF. CDR3 DNA: TGTGCCAGCAGCTTAGCGCGTCAAAGCACCGGGGAGCTGTTTTTT. This chain uses TRBV7-2 with TRBJ2-2; D gene unclear. The CDR3 contains 15 residues. Germline V gene sequence: CDR1 SGHTA, CDR2 FQGNSA. V lost 0 bases and J 4 bases, leaving 9 bases between the germline ends.

The chain carries TRBV6-2 or TRBV6-3 and TRBJ2-7, with 10 bases lining up with TRBD1. Germline V lookup: CDR1 MNHEY, CDR2 SVGEGT. The CDR3 sequence is 16 residues long. V shed 2 bases and J 7 bases; nucleotides not matched to a gene: 11. In DNA, the CDR3 is TGTGCCAGCAGTTACAATCCGACAGGGGGCTTAAGGGAGCAGTACTTC. This gives the protein CASSYNPTGGLREQYF.

There are a few counts of this clonotype. The chain couples TRBV29-1 to TRBJ1-1; D gene ambiguous. The germline CDR1 and CDR2 sequences are SQVTM and ANQGSEA. V was trimmed by 3 bases and J by 5 bases, leaving 10 bases between them. The CDR3 contains 12 residues. CDR3 loop: CSVDGIGTEAFF. The DNA of the CDR3 is TGCAGCGTTGACGGCATTGGGACTGAAGCTTTCTTT. The full variable domain, in which reference TRBV29-1 and TRBJ1-1 provide the parts outside the CDR3, is SAVISQKPSRDICQRGTSLTIQCQVDSQVTMMFWYRQQPGQSLTLIATANQGSEATYESGFVIDKFPISRPNLTFSTLTVSNMSPEDSSIYLCSVDGIGTEAFFGQGTRLTVV.

J is TRBJ2-7 and V is TRBV28; D is unclear. CDR1 is MDHEN, CDR2 SYDVKM, per germline. CDR3 length equals 13 residues. Trimming stripped 3 bases from V and 2 bases from J, with 8 bases between. The CDR3 region is CASSFRMTYEQYF. The DNA for the CDR3 is TGTGCCAGCAGTTTCCGGATGACCTACGAGCAGTACTTC.

This clonotype was seen more than once but under ten times. V is TRBV27 and J is TRBJ2-4, with D hard to call. Trimming pared 5 bases from V and 2 bases from J, leaving 10 bases between. The CDR3 is 14 residues long. Germline V gives CDR1 MNHEY, CDR2 SMNVEV (reference sequence). Written as DNA, the CDR3 is TGTGCCAGCAGTCCTTCTCGGTCCAAAAACATTCAGTACTTC. Translated, it gives CASSPSRSKNIQYF.

The chain uses TRBV5-6 and TRBJ1-2; 7 positions agree with TRBD1. The ends lost 0 bases at V and 3 bases at J; junction bases unmatched: 5. The CDR3 consists of 15 residues. Germline V gene sequence: CDR1 SGHDT, CDR2 YYEEEE. Here the CDR3 DNA reads TGTGCCAGCAGCTTGGGGTGGGACAGCGACTATGGCTACACCTTC. Its protein product is CASSLGWDSDYGYTF.

V and J are TRBV3-1 and TRBJ1-5, with 7 bases identical to TRBD1. CDR1 and CDR2 (germline): LGHDT, YNNKEL (reference sequence). The CDR3 has 15 amino acids. V lost 4 bases and J lost 0; bases outside the gene matches: 3. The CDR3 bases are TGTGCCAGCAGCCGGGACAGTTATAGCAATCAGCCCCAGCATTTT. Amino acids: CASSRDSYSNQPQHF.

This clonotype was observed a few times. The chain couples TRBV7-8 to TRBJ2-7; 7 nucleotides match TRBD2. The ends lost 3 bases at V and 2 bases at J; junction bases unmatched: 7. The germline gives CDR1 SGHVS, CDR2 FQNEAQ. CDR3 length equals 15 residues. CDR3 loop: CASSFASGTPYEQYF. In DNA form, the CDR3 reads TGTGCCAGCAGCTTTGCTAGCGGAACCCCCTACGAGCAGTACTTC. The variable domain in full, with the rest retrieved from reference TRBV7-8 and TRBJ2-7, is GAGVSQSPRYKVAKRGQDVALRCDPISGHVSLFWYQQALGQGPEFLTYFQNEAQLDKSGLPSDRFFAERPEGSVSTLKIQRTQQEDSAVYLCASSFASGTPYEQYFGPGTRLTVT.

This sequence joins TRBV6-6 and TRBJ2-2; possible D gene TRBD2, 6 bases. Trimming took 5 bases from V and 4 from J, leaving 14 bases between them. Germline V gene sequence: CDR1 MNHNY, CDR2 SVGAGI (reference sequence). CDR3 length: 15 amino acids. The CDR3 bases are TGTGCCAGCAGTAAGACCGGGACTTCCACCGGGGAGCTGTTTTTT. It is translated as CASSKTGTSTGELFF.

This clonotype was picked up a small number of times. The chain combines TRBV11-2 with TRBJ2-7; 8 bases are a match to TRBD2. In germline, CDR1 is SGHAT, CDR2 FQNNGV. Trimming cost V 5 bases and J 2 bases; bases outside gene matches: 8. The CDR3 runs 15 residues. The chain's CDR3 is CASSRPGTSAYEQYF. In DNA, the CDR3 is TGTGCCAGCAGCCGACCCGGGACTAGTGCCTACGAGCAGTACTTC. Filled out from reference TRBV11-2 and TRBJ2-7, the complete variable domain reads EAGVAQSPRYKIIEKRQSVAFWCNPISGHATLYWYQQILGQGPKLLIQFQNNGVVDDSQLPKDRFSAERLKGVDSTLKIQPAKLEDSAVYLCASSRPGTSAYEQYFGPGTRLTVT.

This clonotype has just a few counts. This chain joins TRBV7-9 and TRBJ2-7; D may be TRBD2 (5 bases). This CDR3 region has 15 residues. Per the germline V gene, CDR1 is SEHNR and CDR2 is FQNEAQ (reference sequence). V lost 6 bases and J lost 5, with 20 bases in between. CDR3 sequence: CASSRLQPSGDEQYF. The DNA for the CDR3 is TGTGCCAGCAGTCGACTACAGCCCTCTGGGGACGAGCAGTACTTC.

The V call is TRBV27, the J call TRBJ1-4, with unresolved D. The CDR3 covers 14 residues. Trimming took off 3 bases at V and 8 bases at J, with 13 bases between the two ends. Germline V gene data show CDR1 as MNHEY and CDR2 as SMNVEV (reference sequence). CDR3 residues: CASSLQGIREKLFF. CDR3 in DNA: TGTGCCAGCAGTTTGCAAGGGATTAGGGAAAAACTGTTTTTT.

This clonotype has a count of ten or more. The chain recombines TRBV29-1 with TRBJ2-3; D uncertain. CDR1 and CDR2 (germline): SQVTM, ANQGSEA. The CDR3 spans 12 residues. V was pared by 6 bases and J by 2 bases, with 9 bases between. As DNA, the CDR3 is TGCAGCGTACCGGGCTACACAGATACGCAGTATTTT. Amino acid sequence: CSVPGYTDTQYF.

The rearrangement links TRBV6-1 to TRBJ1-5; 9 positions agree with TRBD1. The CDR3 is 14 residues long. In germline, CDR1 is MNHNS, CDR2 SASEGT. The V gene end was trimmed by 9 bases and the J gene end by 6 bases; junction bases not matched to a gene: 9. The CDR3 here is CASQPGQGLQPQHF. The CDR3 DNA follows: TGTGCCAGTCAACCGGGACAGGGCCTTCAGCCCCAGCATTTT.

This clonotype was detected only a few times. The V call is TRBV12-3 or TRBV12-4, the J call TRBJ1-1; perhaps TRBD1 as D (5 bases). This CDR3 region has 14 residues. V dropped 3 bases and J dropped 2 bases, with 10 bases sitting between them. Here the CDR3 reads CASSFRGVNTEAFF. The CDR3 nucleotides read TGTGCCAGCAGTTTCCGGGGGGTAAACACTGAAGCTTTCTTT.

This clonotype was seen only once. This chain joins TRBV5-1 and TRBJ2-2, with 12 bases matching TRBD2. CDR3 size: 18 residues. V was clipped by 3 bases and J by 6 bases; unmatched bases: 12. Germline CDR1 reads SGHRS; CDR2 reads YFSETQ. CDR3 bases: TGCGCCAGCAGCTATAGACAAACCGGGACTAGCGGGTCCGGGGAGCTGTTTTTT. It encodes CASSYRQTGTSGSGELFF.